The present T cell receptor beta chain was sequenced within a study of blood T cell repertoires in COVID-19. Using immunoSEQ multiplex PCR, the repertoire was profiled, and TCRdb retains in-frame clones only, with some absent. The sample shows roughly 380,000 clones, roughly 85% of them seen only once. This sequence was found in a woman aged 18-35 years with acute or convalescent COVID-19. Specimen: peripheral blood.

The CDR3: CASSPSRGLGHYEQYF. In nucleotides, the CDR3 is TGTGCCAGCAGCCCCTCGAGGGGACTAGGACATTACGAGCAGTACTTC. The J gene is TRBJ2-7, the V gene TRBV13; 8 nucleotides agree with TRBD2. CDR3 length: 16 amino acids. Germline CDR1 and CDR2: PRHDT and FYEKMQ (reference sequence). Germline trimming cut 5 bases from V and 4 bases from J; bases unmatched to any gene: 13. Full variable domain (missing parts from reference TRBV13 and TRBJ2-7): AAGVIQSPRHLIKEKRETATLKCYPIPRHDTVYWYQQGPGQDPQFLISFYEKMQSDKGSIPDRFSAQQFSDYHSELNMSSLELGDSALYFCASSPSRGLGHYEQYFGPGTRLTVT.